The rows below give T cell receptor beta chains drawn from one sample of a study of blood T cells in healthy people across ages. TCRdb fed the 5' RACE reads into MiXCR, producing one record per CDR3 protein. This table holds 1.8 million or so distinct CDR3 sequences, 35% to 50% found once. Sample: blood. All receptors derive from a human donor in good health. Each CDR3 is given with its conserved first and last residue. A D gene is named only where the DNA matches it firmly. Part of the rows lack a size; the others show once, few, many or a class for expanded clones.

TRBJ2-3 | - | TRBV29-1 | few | CSVKRQHTDTQYF | TGCAGCGTTAAGAGACAACACACAGATACGCAGTATTTT
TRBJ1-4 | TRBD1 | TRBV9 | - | CASSPLAGTGGIEKLFF | TGTGCCAGCAGCCCCCTCGCCGGGACAGGGGGCATTGAAAAACTGTTTTTT
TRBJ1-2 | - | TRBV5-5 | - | CTSSLPTVYGYTF | TGTACCAGCAGCTTGCCCACAGTCTATGGCTACACCTTC
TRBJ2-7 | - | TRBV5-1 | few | CASSLYGHLEQYF | TGCGCCAGCAGCTTGTATGGGCACCTCGAGCAGTACTTC
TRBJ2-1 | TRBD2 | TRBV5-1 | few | CASSLGLAGSYYNEQFF | TGCGCCAGCAGCTTGGGACTAGCGGGGTCATACTACAATGAGCAGTTCTTC
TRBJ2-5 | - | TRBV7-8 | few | CASSLYPETQYF | TGTGCCAGCAGCTTATACCCGGAGACCCAGTACTTC
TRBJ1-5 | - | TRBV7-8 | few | CASSLTDRNQPQHF | TGTGCCAGCAGCTTGACCGATCGGAATCAGCCCCAGCATTTT
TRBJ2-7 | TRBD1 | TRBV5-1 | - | CASSLTATGGLSSYEQYF | TGCGCCAGCAGCCTGACTGCGACAGGGGGTCTGAGTAGCTACGAGCAGTACTTC
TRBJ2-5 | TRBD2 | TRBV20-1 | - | CSRAGGQETQYF | TGCTCAAGAGCGGGGGGACAAGAGACCCAGTACTTC
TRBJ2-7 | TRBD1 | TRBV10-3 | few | CAISEGQGFYEQYF | TGTGCCATCAGTGAGGGACAGGGCTTCTACGAGCAGTACTTC
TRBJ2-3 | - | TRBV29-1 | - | CSVVLGAAIPSITDTQYF | TGCAGCGTTGTGTTAGGGGCAGCTATACCATCAATCACAGATACGCAGTATTTT
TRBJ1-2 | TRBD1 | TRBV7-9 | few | CASSLPDRGNYGYTF | TGTGCCAGCAGCTTACCCGACAGGGGTAACTATGGCTACACCTTC
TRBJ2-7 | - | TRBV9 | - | CASSVVGGFYEQYF | TGTGCCAGCAGCGTAGTCGGGGGCTTCTACGAGCAGTACTTC
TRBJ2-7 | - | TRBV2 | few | CANNRQPSSYEQYF | TGTGCCAACAATCGACAGCCGAGCTCCTACGAGCAGTACTTC
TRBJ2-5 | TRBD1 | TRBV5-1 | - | CASSLQRGQGQETQYF | TGCGCCAGCAGCCTTCAAAGGGGACAGGGCCAAGAGACCCAGTACTTC